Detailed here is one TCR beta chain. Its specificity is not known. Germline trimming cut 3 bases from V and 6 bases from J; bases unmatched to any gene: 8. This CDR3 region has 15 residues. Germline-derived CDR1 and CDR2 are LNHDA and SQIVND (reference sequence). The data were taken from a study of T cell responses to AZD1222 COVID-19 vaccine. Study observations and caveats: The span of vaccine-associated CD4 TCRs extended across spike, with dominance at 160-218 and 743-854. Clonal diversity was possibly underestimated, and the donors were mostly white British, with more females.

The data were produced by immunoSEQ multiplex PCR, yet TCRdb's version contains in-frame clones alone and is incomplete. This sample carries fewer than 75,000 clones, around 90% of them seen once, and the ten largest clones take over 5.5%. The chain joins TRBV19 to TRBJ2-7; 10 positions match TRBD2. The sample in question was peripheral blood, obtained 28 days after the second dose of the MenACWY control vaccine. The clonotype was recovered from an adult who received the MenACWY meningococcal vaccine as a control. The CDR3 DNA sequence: TGTGCCAGTAGTATTGCCCCTAGCGGGAGAGGCGAGCAGTACTTC. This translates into CASSIAPSGRGEQYF.